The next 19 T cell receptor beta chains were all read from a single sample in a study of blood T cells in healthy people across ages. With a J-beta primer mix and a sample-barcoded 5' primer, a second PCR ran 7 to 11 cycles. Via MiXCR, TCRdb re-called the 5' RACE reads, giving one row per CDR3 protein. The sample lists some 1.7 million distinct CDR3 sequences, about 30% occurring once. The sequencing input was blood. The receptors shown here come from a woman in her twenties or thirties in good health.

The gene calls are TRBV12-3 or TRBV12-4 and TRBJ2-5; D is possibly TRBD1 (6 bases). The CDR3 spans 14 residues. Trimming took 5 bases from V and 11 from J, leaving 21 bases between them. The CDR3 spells CASSRTALPNEQYF. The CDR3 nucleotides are TGTGCCAGCAGTCGGACAGCACTCCCCAATGAGCAGTACTTC.

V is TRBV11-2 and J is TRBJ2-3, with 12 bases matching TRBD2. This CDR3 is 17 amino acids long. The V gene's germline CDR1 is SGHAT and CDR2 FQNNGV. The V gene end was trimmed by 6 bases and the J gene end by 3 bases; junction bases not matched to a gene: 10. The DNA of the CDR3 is TGTGCCAGCAGACGCCTAGCGGGAGGGCCTGGAACAGATACGCAGTATTTT. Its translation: CASRRLAGGPGTDTQYF.

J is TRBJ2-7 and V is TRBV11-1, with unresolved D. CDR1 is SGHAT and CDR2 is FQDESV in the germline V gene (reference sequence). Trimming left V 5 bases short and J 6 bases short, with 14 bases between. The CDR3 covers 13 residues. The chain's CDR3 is CASSPRRGSEQYF. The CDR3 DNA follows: TGTGCCAGCAGCCCGCGTAGAGGATCCGAGCAGTACTTC.

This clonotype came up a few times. The CDR3 here is CSTGRGEASDTQYF. CDR3 DNA: TGCAGTACCGGGCGGGGGGAAGCCAGCGATACGCAGTATTTT. This sequence joins TRBV20-1 and TRBJ2-3; 8 nucleotides match TRBD2. The CDR3 consists of 14 residues. CDR1 is DFQATT and CDR2 is SNEGSKA in the germline V gene (reference sequence). V dropped 8 bases and J dropped 6; count of bases not matched to a gene: 13.

CDR3 amino acids: CASSFRTSGGLRDNEQFF. The CDR3 region has the DNA TGCGCCAGCAGCTTCAGGACTAGCGGGGGCCTAAGAGACAATGAGCAGTTCTTC. The J gene is TRBJ2-1, the V gene TRBV5-1; 13 bases line up with TRBD2. Germline CDR1 SGHRS, CDR2 YFSETQ. This CDR3 region has 18 residues. With 2 bases clipped from V and 5 bases from J, the junction kept 10 bases outside the gene matches.

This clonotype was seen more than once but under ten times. As DNA, the CDR3 is TGCAGTGCTAGTTCAACTAGCGGGAGTTCCTACGAGCAGTACTTC. Amino acids: CSASSTSGSSYEQYF. The V call is TRBV20-1, the J call TRBJ2-7; 11 bases are a match to TRBD2. Trimming removed 3 bases from V and 1 base from J; junction bases left unmatched: 5. The CDR3 runs to 15 residues. In germline, CDR1 is DFQATT, CDR2 SNEGSKA (reference sequence).

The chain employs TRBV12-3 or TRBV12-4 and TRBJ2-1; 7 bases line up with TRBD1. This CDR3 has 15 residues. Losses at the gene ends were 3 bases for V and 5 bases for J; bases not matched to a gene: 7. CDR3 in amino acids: CASSLRGPVNNEQFF. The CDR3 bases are TGTGCCAGCAGTTTGAGGGGGCCCGTCAACAATGAGCAGTTCTTC.

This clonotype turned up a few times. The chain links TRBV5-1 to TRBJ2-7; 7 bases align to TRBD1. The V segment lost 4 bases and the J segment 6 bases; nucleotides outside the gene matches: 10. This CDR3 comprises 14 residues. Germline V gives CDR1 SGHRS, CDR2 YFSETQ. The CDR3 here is CASSEGTAAPEQYF. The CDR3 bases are TGCGCCAGCAGCGAGGGGACAGCGGCTCCCGAGCAGTACTTC.

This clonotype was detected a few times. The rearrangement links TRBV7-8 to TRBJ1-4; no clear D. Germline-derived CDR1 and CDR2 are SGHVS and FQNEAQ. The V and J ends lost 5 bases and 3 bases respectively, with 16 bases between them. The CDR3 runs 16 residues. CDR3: CASSPSVNKPNEKLFF. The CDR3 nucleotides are TGTGCCAGCAGCCCCTCGGTAAACAAGCCTAATGAAAAACTGTTTTTT.

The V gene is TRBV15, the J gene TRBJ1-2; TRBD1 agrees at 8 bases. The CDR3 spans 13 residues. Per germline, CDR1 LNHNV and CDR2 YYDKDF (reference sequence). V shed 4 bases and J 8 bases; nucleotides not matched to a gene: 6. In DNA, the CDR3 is TGTGCCACCAGCAAAGGACAGGGTTGGGGCTACACCTTC. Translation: CATSKGQGWGYTF.

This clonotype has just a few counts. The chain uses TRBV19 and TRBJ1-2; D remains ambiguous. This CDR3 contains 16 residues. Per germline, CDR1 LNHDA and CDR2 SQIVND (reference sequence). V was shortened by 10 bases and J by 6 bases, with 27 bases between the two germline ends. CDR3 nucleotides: TGTGCCACTACTCCATCTCGCGTGAGGGCGCGGAATGGCTACACCTTC. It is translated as CATTPSRVRARNGYTF.

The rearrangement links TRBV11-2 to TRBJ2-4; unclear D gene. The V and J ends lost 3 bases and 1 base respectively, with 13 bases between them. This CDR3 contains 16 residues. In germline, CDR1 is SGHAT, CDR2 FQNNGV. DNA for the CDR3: TGTGCCAGCAGCTTGCGACTTGTCAGGGCCAAAAACATTCAGTACTTC. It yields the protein CASSLRLVRAKNIQYF. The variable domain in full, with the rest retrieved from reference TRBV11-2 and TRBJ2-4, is EAGVAQSPRYKIIEKRQSVAFWCNPISGHATLYWYQQILGQGPKLLIQFQNNGVVDDSQLPKDRFSAERLKGVDSTLKIQPAKLEDSAVYLCASSLRLVRAKNIQYFGAGTRLSVL.

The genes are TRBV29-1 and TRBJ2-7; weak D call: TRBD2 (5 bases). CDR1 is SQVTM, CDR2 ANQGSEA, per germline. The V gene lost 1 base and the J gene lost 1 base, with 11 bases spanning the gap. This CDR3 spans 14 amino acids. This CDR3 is CSVEADRESYEQYF. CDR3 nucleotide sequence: TGCAGCGTTGAAGCGGATAGGGAGTCCTACGAGCAGTACTTC.

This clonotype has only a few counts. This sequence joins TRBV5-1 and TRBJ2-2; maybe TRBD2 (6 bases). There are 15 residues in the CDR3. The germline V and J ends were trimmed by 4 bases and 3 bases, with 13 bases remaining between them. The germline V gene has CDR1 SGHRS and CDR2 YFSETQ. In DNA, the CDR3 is TGCGCCAGCAGCCCGCCAGGGAGGTACACCGGGGAGCTGTTTTTT. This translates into CASSPPGRYTGELFF.

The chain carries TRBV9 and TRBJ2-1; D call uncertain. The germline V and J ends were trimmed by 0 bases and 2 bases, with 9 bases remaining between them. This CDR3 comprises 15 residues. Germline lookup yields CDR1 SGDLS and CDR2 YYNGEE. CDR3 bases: TGTGCCAGCAGCGTAGAAGTTATAACCTACAATGAGCAGTTCTTC. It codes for CASSVEVITYNEQFF. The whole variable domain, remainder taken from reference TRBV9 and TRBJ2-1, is DSGVTQTPKHLITATGQRVTLRCSPRSGDLSVYWYQQSLDQGLQFLIQYYNGEERAKGNILERFSAQQFPDLHSELNLSSLELGDSALYFCASSVEVITYNEQFFGPGTRLTVL.

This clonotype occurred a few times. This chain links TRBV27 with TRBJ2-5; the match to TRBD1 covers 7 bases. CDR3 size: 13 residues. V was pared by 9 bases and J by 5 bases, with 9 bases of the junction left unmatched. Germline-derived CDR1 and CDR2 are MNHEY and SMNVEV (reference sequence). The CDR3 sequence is CARTTGVRETQYF. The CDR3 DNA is TGTGCCAGAACAACAGGGGTTCGGGAGACCCAGTACTTC.

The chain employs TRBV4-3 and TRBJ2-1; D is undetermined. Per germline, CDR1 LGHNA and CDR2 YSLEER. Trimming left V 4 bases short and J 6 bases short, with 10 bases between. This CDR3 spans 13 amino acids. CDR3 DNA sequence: TGCGCCAGCAGCCGGAATCTGGGCAATGAGCAGTTCTTC. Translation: CASSRNLGNEQFF.

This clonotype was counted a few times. This CDR3 reads CASSVLTSGGASAYNEQFF. The CDR3 nucleotides are TGTGCCAGCAGTGTTTTGACTAGCGGGGGGGCCTCCGCCTACAATGAGCAGTTCTTC. V gene TRBV6-1 combines with J gene TRBJ2-1, with 14 bases aligning to TRBD2. This CDR3 is built from 19 residues. Germline CDR1 reads MNHNS; CDR2 reads SASEGT. The V segment lost 4 bases and the J segment 2 bases; nucleotides outside the gene matches: 10.

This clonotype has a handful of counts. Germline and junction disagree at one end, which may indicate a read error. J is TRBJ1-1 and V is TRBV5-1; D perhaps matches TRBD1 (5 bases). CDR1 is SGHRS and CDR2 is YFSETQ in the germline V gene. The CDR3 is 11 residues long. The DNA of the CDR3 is TGTGCCAGCAGGGTGGGCACTGAAGCTTTCTTT. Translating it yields CASRVGTEAFF.